This record covers a single T cell receptor beta chain. Its antigen is still unknown. This sample is part of a study of T cell repertoires in cytomegalovirus infection. Each CDR3 protein gets one entry after TCRdb re-called the reads with MiXCR. The sample lists under 850,000 distinct CDR3 sequences, about 30% occurring once. V was cut by 0 bases and J by 3 bases, with 20 bases left in between. The length of the CDR3 is 17 residues. Germline V gene data show CDR1 as DFQATT and CDR2 as SNEGSKA (reference sequence). Sequenced here: cultured PBMCs, sampled from culture after CMV antigen stimulation. The chain recombines TRBV20-1 with TRBJ1-2; a possible D gene is TRBD1 (5 bases). The origin of this receptor is a human donor in good health (CMV status not recorded). Some clones in this sample may be carry-over from other donors' samples. CDR3 in amino acids: CSARDEGRGVFDYGYTF. CDR3 DNA sequence: TGCAGTGCTAGAGATGAGGGACGGGGGGTCTTTGACTATGGCTACACCTTC.